This T cell receptor (beta chain) was sequenced during a study of shared clonotypes between healthy human individuals. Findings and limits, study-wide: The naive CD4 repertoires of a few donors were compared, and approximately 5% of clonotypes were shared.

A single count supports this clone. Its target is unknown. Every subset had its genomic DNA shared out evenly among several immunoSEQ plates. In replicate PCRs of sorted subsets, roughly 200 ng DNA, 29,000 or so T cell genomes, was used. Sequenced by immunoSEQ multiplex PCR; TCRdb stores in-frame clones only, minus some. The sample lists millions of clones, 93% occurring once. Cells designated naive CD8 were CD45RO-negative and were positively selected for CCR7, with terminally differentiated effector memory CD45RA+ cells excluded. Germline V lookup: CDR1 MDHEN, CDR2 SYDVKM. V was shortened by 6 bases and J by 1 base, with 19 bases between the two germline ends. CDR3 length: 16 residues.

The specimen sequenced was naive CD8+ T cells from PBMCs. This sequence joins TRBV28 and TRBJ2-7, with D possibly matching TRBD2 (6 bases). This clonotype originated in a man between 18 and 35 years old in good health. Some clones in this sample may be carry-over from other donors' samples. The CDR3 protein is CASRKAVLAESYEQYF. In DNA form, the CDR3 reads TGTGCCAGCAGGAAAGCGGTGTTAGCGGAATCCTACGAGCAGTACTTC.